A single sample gave rise to the 28 T cell receptor beta chains below, sequenced in a study of shared clonotypes between healthy human individuals. Generated by immunoSEQ multiplex PCR, the TCRdb table keeps only in-frame clones and is missing some. The sample includes approximately 1.1 million clones, about 80% of them seen just once. Sample: memory CD4+ T cells from PBMCs. Noted subset: CD45RA-negative fraction. These receptors came from a man younger than 35 in good health. Some clones in this sample may be carry-over from other donors' samples.

A remark on this clone: Other DNA sequences in this specimen translate into the identical CDR3. J is TRBJ1-4 and V is TRBV5-1; 7 nucleotides line up with TRBD1. The CDR3 sequence is 14 residues long. J was trimmed by 5 bases and V by 4 bases; bases with no gene match: 5. Germline lookup yields CDR1 SGHRS and CDR2 YFSETQ. The CDR3 reads CASSPTGVNEKLFF. The CDR3 coding sequence is TGCGCCAGCAGCCCTACAGGGGTGAATGAAAAACTGTTTTTT.

V usage is TRBV5-1 and J usage is TRBJ2-5, with 10 nucleotides matching TRBD1. Unmatched junction bases numbered 5, after V lost 4 bases and J lost 5 bases. From germline, CDR1 is SGHRS and CDR2 YFSETQ. The CDR3 totals 14 residues. CDR3 loop: CASSPTGGHETQYF. The DNA for the CDR3 is TGCGCCAGCAGCCCGACAGGGGGCCATGAGACCCAGTACTTC.

This chain joins TRBV11-2 and TRBJ1-1; TRBD1 might be the D (6 bases). The CDR3 has 12 residues. CDR1 and CDR2 (germline): SGHAT, FQNNGV. V was shortened by 5 bases and J by 7 bases, with 11 bases between the two germline ends. The CDR3 reads CASSPRDIEAFF. For the CDR3, the DNA is TGTGCCAGCAGCCCCAGGGACATTGAAGCTTTCTTT.

The chain employs TRBV28 and TRBJ2-1; 11 positions match TRBD2. Trimming took 5 bases from V and 6 from J; bases not matched to a gene: 9. The length of the CDR3 is 16 residues. Germline-derived CDR1 and CDR2 are MDHEN and SYDVKM. The CDR3 DNA reads TGTGCCAGCAGTCACCCCGGGACTAGCGGATCCAATGAGCAGTTCTTC. Its protein is CASSHPGTSGSNEQFF.

Here the CDR3 reads CASSEQGRGYTF. The CDR3 DNA reads as TGTGCCAGCAGTGAACAGGGAAGGGGCTACACCTTC. The chain recombines TRBV6-1 with TRBJ1-2; tentative D call: TRBD1 (5 bases). V lost 2 bases and J lost 8, with 9 bases in between. The CDR3 loop spans 12 amino acids. Per germline, CDR1 MNHNS and CDR2 SASEGT.

The sample holds a few counts of this clone. The chain couples TRBV25-1 to TRBJ1-4; 7 bases fit TRBD1. CDR1 is MGHDK, CDR2 SYGVNS, per germline. V was clipped by 4 bases and J by 0 bases; unmatched bases: 2. The CDR3 extends over 15 amino acids. The CDR3 bases are TGTGCCAGCAGTGGAGACAGGGCAACTAATGAAAAACTGTTTTTT. Amino acids: CASSGDRATNEKLFF.

V gene TRBV5-6 combines with J gene TRBJ1-3; TRBD1 matches at 7 bases. The trim removed 5 bases at V and 0 bases at J, leaving 8 bases unmatched. This CDR3 is built from 16 residues. Germline CDR1 reads SGHDT; CDR2 reads YYEEEE. In DNA form, the CDR3 reads TGTGCCAGCAGTTCTACAGGGGCCCCCTCTGGAAACACCATATATTTT. This translates into CASSSTGAPSGNTIYF.

The genes are TRBV9 and TRBJ2-1, with no clear D. Germline V gene data show CDR1 as SGDLS and CDR2 as YYNGEE. This CDR3 comprises 13 residues. Trimming pared 2 bases from V and 13 bases from J, leaving 16 bases between. CDR3 sequence (DNA): TGTGCCAGCAGCGTCTCACCAGACGGACGTCAGTTCTTC. This encodes CASSVSPDGRQFF.

J is TRBJ1-1 and V is TRBV4-3; D is uncertain. CDR1 and CDR2 from the germline V gene are LGHNA and YSLEER. V lost 5 bases and J lost 1, with 17 bases in between. The CDR3 is 16 amino acids. CDR3 loop: CASSDGSTEPNTEAFF. Written as DNA, the CDR3 is TGCGCCAGCAGCGATGGGTCGACGGAACCGAACACTGAAGCTTTCTTT.

The chain combines TRBV7-2 with TRBJ2-3, with 9 bases identical to TRBD1. V was pared by 0 bases and J by 0 bases, with 4 bases of the junction left unmatched. This CDR3 comprises 17 residues. The V gene's germline CDR1 is SGHTA and CDR2 FQGNSA. DNA for the CDR3: TGTGCCAGCAGCTTAGCTGGAGGGACAGGGAGCACAGATACGCAGTATTTT. Its protein product is CASSLAGGTGSTDTQYF.

The chain couples TRBV13 to TRBJ2-1, with D maybe TRBD2 (6 bases). This CDR3 is built from 14 residues. Between the trimmed V and J ends, which lost 5 bases and 8 bases, there was a span of 16 bases. The germline gives CDR1 PRHDT, CDR2 FYEKMQ (reference sequence). CDR3 DNA: TGTGCCAGCAGCACCCCGGGGGTGGGCGATGAGCAGTTCTTC. Encoded protein: CASSTPGVGDEQFF. Drawing the rest from reference TRBV13 and TRBJ2-1, the complete variable domain is AAGVIQSPRHLIKEKRETATLKCYPIPRHDTVYWYQQGPGQDPQFLISFYEKMQSDKGSIPDRFSAQQFSDYHSELNMSSLELGDSALYFCASSTPGVGDEQFFGPGTRLTVL.

A word on this clone: One end of the junction does not line up with germline, which may come from a read error. The rearrangement joins TRBV7-9 to TRBJ1-2; D is uncertain. The germline CDR1 and CDR2 sequences are SEHNR and FQNEAQ (reference sequence). This CDR3 has 8 residues. The CDR3 DNA follows: TGTGCCAGCAGCTTAGGACACTTC. This gives the protein CASSLGHF. The complete variable domain, with remaining parts taken from reference TRBV7-9 and TRBJ1-2, reads DTGVSQNPRHKITKRGQNVTFRCDPISEHNRLYWYRQTLGQGPEFLTYFQNEAQLEKSRLLSDRFSAERPKGSFSTLEIQRTEQGDSAMYLCASSLGHFGSGTRLTVV.

The genes are TRBV29-1 and TRBJ2-3; D gene uncertain. Germline V lookup: CDR1 SQVTM, CDR2 ANQGSEA. With 5 bases removed from V and 4 bases from J, the gap between germline ends came to 7 bases. There are 11 residues in the CDR3. The CDR3 here is CSVTKADTQYF. The CDR3 DNA follows: TGCAGCGTTACAAAGGCAGATACGCAGTATTTT.

Concerning this clone: Only one base separates this from a far larger clonotype, so it likely reflects a read error. The sample has other DNA sequences that encode this CDR3 too. The gene calls are TRBV15 and TRBJ2-3; no clear D gene. There are 12 residues in the CDR3. Germline values: CDR1 LNHNV, CDR2 YYDKDF (reference sequence). CDR3 protein: CATSRDTDTQYF. In nucleotides, the CDR3 is TGTGCCACCAGCCGAGACACAGATACGCAGTATTTT.

This chain joins TRBV7-2 and TRBJ2-7; no firm D call. This CDR3 region has 15 residues. The germline V gene has CDR1 SGHTA and CDR2 FQGNSA. The V end lost 1 base, the J end lost 0 bases, and 10 bases lay between the germline ends. The CDR3 region has the DNA TGTGCCAGCAGCTTAGACGTTAGGAACTCCTACGAGCAGTACTTC. This codes for CASSLDVRNSYEQYF.

The V gene is TRBV28, the J gene TRBJ2-5, with 9 bases matching TRBD1. The CDR3 runs to 16 residues. The J segment lost 0 bases and the V segment lost 3 bases, leaving 5 bases of the junction unmatched. CDR1 MDHEN and CDR2 SYDVKM come from the germline V gene. The CDR3 DNA is TGTGCCAGCAGTTTCTTTGACAGGGGGTACCAAGAGACCCAGTACTTC. Its translation is CASSFFDRGYQETQYF.

The V and J genes are TRBV10-3 and TRBJ1-4; TRBD1 matches at 11 bases. V gave up 4 bases and J gave up 4 bases; unmatched junction bases: 8. The CDR3 consists of 17 residues. The germline V gene encodes CDR1 ENHRY and CDR2 SYGVKD. The CDR3 region is CAISAGQGERNNEKLFF. The CDR3 DNA is TGTGCCATCAGTGCGGGACAGGGGGAACGGAATAATGAAAAACTGTTTTTT.

J is TRBJ1-5 and V is TRBV6-5; the match to TRBD1 covers 9 bases. Per the germline V gene, CDR1 is MNHEY and CDR2 is SVGAGI. The CDR3 is made up of 15 amino acids. V gave up 4 bases and J gave up 4 bases; unmatched junction bases: 5. The CDR3 reads CASSLSGTGNQPQHF. CDR3 nucleotide sequence: TGTGCCAGCAGTTTATCCGGGACAGGGAATCAGCCCCAGCATTTT.

CDR3 sequence: CASSIGLDSQQYF. The CDR3 bases are TGTGCCAGTAGTATAGGCCTCGATTCCCAGCAGTACTTC. The chain uses TRBV19 and TRBJ2-7; D remains ambiguous. Germline values: CDR1 LNHDA, CDR2 SQIVND (reference sequence). The CDR3 is 13 residues long. V was cut by 1 base and J by 8 bases, with 12 bases left in between.

The V and J genes are TRBV2 and TRBJ2-7, with D uncertain. Trimming stripped 7 bases from V and 6 bases from J, with 10 bases between. The CDR3 spans 11 residues. Germline CDR1 and CDR2: SNHLY and FYNNEI. The CDR3 nucleotides read TGTGCCAGCACGCAGCTGGCCGAGCAGTACTTC. Its translation: CASTQLAEQYF.

In this sample, this clone turned up a few times. The chain uses TRBV30 and TRBJ1-1; D gene uncertain. This CDR3 has 13 residues. V dropped 2 bases and J dropped 0 bases, with 7 bases sitting between them. CDR1 and CDR2 from the germline V gene are GTSNPN and SVGIG (reference sequence). CDR3 residues: CAWSQDLNTEAFF. As DNA, the CDR3 is TGTGCCTGGAGTCAGGACTTGAACACTGAAGCTTTCTTT.

The chain couples TRBV28 to TRBJ1-2; 10 bases align to TRBD1. The germline CDR1 and CDR2 sequences are MDHEN and SYDVKM. The junction had 13 bases not matched to a gene; V was cut back by 1 base and J by 5 bases. The CDR3 runs 18 residues. The CDR3 region has the DNA TGTGCCAGCAGTTTATTAAGAGTTAGGGACAGGGGCGATTATGGCTACACCTTC. It is translated as CASSLLRVRDRGDYGYTF.

CDR3 protein: CASSRDHGGGTDTQYF. The CDR3 coding sequence is TGTGCCAGCTCACGGGACCACGGGGGCGGAACAGATACGCAGTATTTT. The chain employs TRBV18 and TRBJ2-3; the D gene could be TRBD1 or TRBD2 (6 bases each). The V end was cut by 4 bases, the J end by 3 bases, with 17 bases between. Germline V lookup: CDR1 KGHSH, CDR2 LQKENI. The CDR3 is 16 residues long.

The chain is built from TRBV7-9 and TRBJ2-2; 7 bases line up with TRBD1. J lost 3 bases, V lost 5 bases, and 9 bases had no gene match. Germline V lookup: CDR1 SEHNR, CDR2 FQNEAQ (reference sequence). The CDR3 extends over 16 amino acids. Here the CDR3 reads CASSQGEGGDTGELFF. The CDR3 DNA reads TGTGCCAGCAGCCAGGGGGAAGGCGGCGACACCGGGGAGCTGTTTTTT.

About this clone: This same CDR3 is encoded by further DNA sequences in the sample. The J gene is TRBJ1-4, the V gene TRBV18, with D perhaps TRBD1 (5 bases). CDR1 is KGHSH and CDR2 is LQKENI in the germline V gene. V lost 3 bases, J lost 0 bases, and 5 bases lay in between. This CDR3 has 14 residues. The CDR3, as DNA: TGTGCCAGCTCACCCAGGGCAACTAATGAAAAACTGTTTTTT. Protein sequence: CASSPRATNEKLFF.

This chain uses TRBV5-6 with TRBJ2-3; no reliable D call. The CDR3 consists of 13 residues. Trimming left V 4 bases short and J 2 bases short, with 8 bases between. From germline, CDR1 is SGHDT and CDR2 YYEEEE. CDR3 bases: TGTGCCAGCAGCAGGACCCCCACAGATACGCAGTATTTT. Translation: CASSRTPTDTQYF.

V and J are TRBV19 and TRBJ2-7; D possibly matches TRBD1 or TRBD2 (5 bases each). V lost 5 bases, J lost 2 bases, and 19 bases lay in between. Germline loops: CDR1 LNHDA, CDR2 SQIVND (reference sequence). The CDR3 has 16 amino acids. CDR3 sequence: CASSDDRGATPYEQYF. CDR3 nucleotides: TGTGCCAGTAGTGACGACCGGGGCGCAACACCCTACGAGCAGTACTTC.

The chain couples TRBV5-1 to TRBJ2-3; D call uncertain. Germline V gene data show CDR1 as SGHRS and CDR2 as YFSETQ. The CDR3 totals 15 residues. V lost 5 bases and J 0 bases, leaving 13 bases between the germline ends. CDR3 nucleotide sequence: TGCGCCAGCAGTTCCCACAGAACTAGCACAGATACGCAGTATTTT. This translates into CASSSHRTSTDTQYF.